The rows below give T cell receptor beta chains drawn from one sample of a study of T cells in Graves' hyperthyroidism and ophthalmopathy. TCRdb called the multiplex PCR reads again in MiXCR, with one record for every CDR3 protein. The sample gives about half a million distinct CDR3 sequences, less than 25% of which show up once; around 27% is in the top ten. The sequenced sample consisted of blood. These receptors originate from a man in his late teens or twenties with Graves' hyperthyroidism. Both conserved end residues are part of each CDR3. Fields, in order: D gene, CDR3 length, J gene, clone size, V gene, CDR3 protein, CDR3 DNA. The D gene is left open where the match is weak. Some rows have no size entry. The others give once, few or many, or a class for an expanded clone.

.	13	TRBJ1-5	few	TRBV10-3	CAISRSSGQPQHF	TGTGCCATCAGCCGGTCCAGCGGGCAGCCCCAGCATTTT
.	14	TRBJ1-2	.	TRBV27	CASSNGGRGYGYTF	TGTGCCAGCAGCAATGGGGGCAGGGGCTATGGCTACACCTTC
TRBD2	14	TRBJ2-2	few	TRBV7-9	CASGGLDHPGELFF	TGTGCCAGCGGGGGACTAGACCATCCCGGGGAGCTGTTTTTT
TRBD1	16	TRBJ2-5	many	TRBV11-2	CASRRPGTGFGETQYF	TGTGCCAGCAGGCGTCCCGGGACAGGGTTCGGAGAGACCCAGTACTTC
.	17	TRBJ1-1	many	TRBV12-3/TRBV12-4	CASSLAIGARVNTEAFF	TGTGCCAGCAGTTTAGCGATAGGGGCCAGGGTAAACACTGAAGCTTTCTTT
.	13	TRBJ1-1	many	TRBV30	CAWTAGANTEAFF	TGTGCCTGGACCGCCGGTGCGAACACTGAAGCTTTCTTT
.	14	TRBJ1-2	.	TRBV5-1	CASSPLNSVYGYTF	TGCGCCAGCAGCCCCCTTAACAGCGTCTATGGCTACACCTTC
TRBD1	14	TRBJ2-7	.	TRBV4-1	CASSQPGQGYEQCF	TGCGCCAGCAGCCAGCCGGGACAGGGGTACGAGCAGTGCTTC
.	14	TRBJ1-1	many	TRBV19	CASSRGAANTEAFF	TGTGCCAGTAGTCGGGGGGCTGCGAACACTGAAGCTTTCTTT
.	13	TRBJ2-4	.	TRBV7-2	CASRPPQGRIQYF	TGTGCCAGCAGACCCCCCCAGGGACGGATTCAGTACTTC
TRBD2	16	TRBJ2-2	.	TRBV2	CASHGTSGRGTGELFF	TGTGCCAGCCACGGGACTAGCGGGAGAGGGACCGGGGAGCTGTTTTTT
TRBD1	15	TRBJ1-5	many	TRBV12-3/TRBV12-4	CASSLGTGGLQPQHF	TGTGCCAGCAGTTTAGGGACAGGGGGCCTGCAGCCCCAGCATTTT
TRBD1	13	TRBJ1-1	.	TRBV7-3	CASQQGENTEAFF	TGTGCCAGCCAACAGGGGGAGAACACTGAAGCTTTCTTT
.	15	TRBJ1-5	many	TRBV28	CASRTRALIHRPQHF	TGTGCCAGCAGGACCCGGGCCCTGATCCACCGGCCCCAGCATTTT
.	13	TRBJ1-1	once	TRBV20-1	CSASWSGNTEAFF	TGCAGTGCTAGTTGGTCGGGGAACACTGAAGCTTTCTTT
.	15	TRBJ1-1	many	TRBV20-1	CSARDVGRENTEAFF	TGCAGTGCTAGAGACGTGGGACGGGAGAACACTGAAGCTTTCTTT
.	18	TRBJ1-3	many	TRBV6-2/TRBV6-3	CASSYSTSGALSGNTIYF	TGTGCCAGCAGTTACTCCACGTCCGGGGCCCTCTCTGGAAACACCATATATTTT
.	14	TRBJ1-2	many	TRBV2	CASSVRTAGRGYTF	TGTGCCAGCAGTGTGAGGACGGCTGGTAGAGGCTACACCTTC
TRBD1	13	TRBJ2-2	.	TRBV2	CASKGTGAGELFF	TGTGCCAGCAAGGGGACAGGCGCCGGGGAGCTGTTTTTT
.	15	TRBJ1-1	many	TRBV2	CASKDSGQPNTEAFF	TGTGCCAGCAAAGACTCGGGGCAACCGAACACTGAAGCTTTCTTT
TRBD1	16	TRBJ2-2	.	TRBV4-1	CASSPGQGTPYGELFF	TGCGCCAGCAGCCCCGGACAGGGGACGCCTTACGGGGAGCTGTTTTTT
.	15	TRBJ2-3	few	TRBV5-8	CASSLEEGGVDTQYF	TGTGCCAGCAGCTTAGAAGAGGGGGGGGTAGATACGCAGTATTTT
.	12	TRBJ1-2	.	TRBV3-1	CASSQDRKGYTF	TGTGCCAGCAGCCAAGATCGGAAGGGCTACACCTTC
.	13	TRBJ2-5	many	TRBV7-9	CASSLISQETQYF	TGTGCCAGCAGCTTAATCAGCCAAGAGACCCAGTACTTC
.	14	TRBJ1-5	.	TRBV6-1	CASTLVSGNQPQHF	TGTGCCAGCACCCTAGTCTCGGGGAATCAGCCCCAGCATTTT
.	11	TRBJ1-2	.	TRBV6-1	CASNQGYGYTF	TGTGCCAGCAACCAGGGTTATGGCTACACCTTC
.	14	TRBJ2-7	many	TRBV25-1	CASSEDGGFYEQYF	TGTGCCAGCAGTGAAGATGGGGGTTTCTACGAGCAGTACTTC
TRBD1	17	TRBJ2-1	.	TRBV6-2/TRBV6-3	CASSSSIWGQGRNEQFF	TGTGCCAGCAGCTCGTCAATATGGGGACAGGGAAGAAATGAGCAGTTCTTC
TRBD1	16	TRBJ1-1	many	TRBV28	CASSFPQGQGIAEAFF	TGTGCCAGCAGTTTTCCTCAGGGACAGGGGATCGCTGAGGCTTTCTTT
TRBD2	15	TRBJ2-3	few	TRBV6-4	CASSDSAGATDTQYF	TGTGCCAGCAGTGACTCAGCGGGAGCCACAGATACGCAGTATTTT
.	12	TRBJ1-3	.	TRBV18	CASLPKGDTIYF	TGTGCCAGCTTACCAAAAGGGGACACCATATATTTT
.	15	TRBJ1-6	.	TRBV6-2/TRBV6-3	CASRTGQRINSPLHF	TGTGCCAGCAGAACCGGACAGAGAATTAATTCACCCCTCCACTTT
TRBD1	15	TRBJ1-5	.	TRBV12-3/TRBV12-4	CASSLGDRVHQPQHF	TGTGCCAGCAGCTTAGGGGACAGGGTACATCAGCCCCAGCATTTT
.	14	TRBJ2-7	many	TRBV5-6	CASTLTGTSYEQYF	TGTGCCAGCACCTTGACAGGGACTTCTTACGAGCAGTACTTC
.	13	TRBJ1-5	.	TRBV12-3/TRBV12-4	CASRRQCSQPQHF	TGTGCCAGCAGGCGACAGTGCAGTCAGCCCCAGCATTTT
.	14	TRBJ2-5	many	TRBV12-5	CASGLGSVQETQYF	TGTGCTAGTGGTTTGGGTTCAGTCCAAGAGACCCAGTACTTC
TRBD1	15	TRBJ1-2	many	TRBV10-3	CAISEPGQGRYGYTF	TGTGCCATCAGTGAGCCGGGACAGGGAAGATATGGCTACACCTTC
.	17	TRBJ2-2	.	TRBV11-2	CASSDPWVTGNTGELFF	TGTGCCAGCAGCGACCCCTGGGTGACAGGGAACACCGGGGAGCTGTTTTTT
TRBD1	15	TRBJ1-2	many	TRBV28	CASSLYRDRSYGYTF	TGTGCCAGCAGTTTGTACCGGGACAGGAGCTATGGCTACACCTTC
.	14	TRBJ1-1	many	TRBV19	CASGIGATNTEAFF	TGTGCCAGTGGGATTGGGGCTACGAACACTGAAGCTTTCTTT
TRBD1	14	TRBJ2-7	.	TRBV6-1	CASSRRDRGGEQYF	TGTGCCAGCAGTCGCCGGGACAGGGGAGGTGAGCAGTACTTC
.	16	TRBJ1-3	.	TRBV13	CASSLAPVHSVNTIYF	TGTGCCAGCAGCTTAGCCCCAGTCCACTCTGTAAACACCATATATTTT
.	14	TRBJ2-7	few	TRBV20-1	CSAKRTGRDYEQYF	TGCAGTGCAAAGAGGACAGGGAGGGACTACGAGCAGTACTTC
TRBD1	14	TRBJ2-7	.	TRBV10-3	CAITPTLTGLEQYF	TGTGCCATCACCCCTACACTGACAGGGCTCGAGCAGTACTTC
.	15	TRBJ2-7	.	TRBV15	CATSRDFGGIYEQYF	TGTGCCACCAGCAGAGACTTCGGGGGAATCTACGAGCAGTACTTC
TRBD2	15	TRBJ2-1	.	TRBV10-3	CAISERASGGYEQFF	TGTGCCATCAGTGAGAGGGCTAGCGGGGGTTATGAGCAGTTCTTC
.	13	TRBJ1-1	.	TRBV6-5	CASSYVGEARAFF	TGTGCCAGCAGTTACGTCGGTGAAGCTCGAGCTTTCTTT
.	13	TRBJ1-2	many	TRBV6-5	CASSYSEGLGYTF	TGTGCCAGCAGTTACTCGGAGGGGCTCGGCTACACCTTC
.	14	TRBJ2-7	many	TRBV27	CASSSGTRGAEQYF	TGTGCCAGCAGTAGCGGGACCCGGGGGGCCGAGCAGTACTTC
.	16	TRBJ1-5	many	TRBV19	CASSIADPNSNQPQHF	TGTGCCAGTAGTATAGCGGACCCAAATAGCAATCAGCCCCAGCATTTT
.	13	TRBJ2-5	few	TRBV6-1	CASSRLAGETQYF	TGTGCCAGCAGTAGATTAGCCGGAGAGACCCAGTACTTC
TRBD1	16	TRBJ2-7	many	TRBV5-1	CASSSLPRTGLVEQYF	TGCGCCAGCAGCTCCCTACCACGGACAGGGTTGGTCGAGCAGTACTTC
.	14	TRBJ2-2	.	TRBV28	CASTATPNTGEPFF	TGTGCCAGCACGGCGACACCTAACACCGGGGAGCCGTTTTTT
.	12	TRBJ1-5	.	TRBV12-3/TRBV12-4	CASTLGFQPQHF	TGTGCCAGCACCCTGGGGTTCCAGCCCCAGCATTTT
TRBD2	15	TRBJ2-5	many	TRBV19	CASSIWQGGEETQYF	TGTGCCAGTAGTATCTGGCAGGGAGGGGAAGAGACCCAGTACTTC
.	15	TRBJ1-1	few	TRBV6-1	CASSERGLKNTEAFF	TGTGCCAGCAGTGAAAGGGGACTCAAGAACACTGAAGCTTTCTTT
TRBD1	14	TRBJ2-5	.	TRBV30	CAWNPGQGEETQYF	TGTGCCTGGAATCCGGGACAGGGGGAAGAGACCCAGTACTTC
TRBD2	18	TRBJ2-2	.	TRBV5-1	CASSLEGSGGPNTGELFF	TGCGCCAGCAGCTTGGAGGGTAGCGGGGGCCCCAACACCGGGGAGCTGTTTTTT
.	14	TRBJ2-5	many	TRBV6-5	CASSYSRSGGTQYF	TGTGCCAGCAGTTACTCGAGAAGCGGTGGGACCCAGTACTTC